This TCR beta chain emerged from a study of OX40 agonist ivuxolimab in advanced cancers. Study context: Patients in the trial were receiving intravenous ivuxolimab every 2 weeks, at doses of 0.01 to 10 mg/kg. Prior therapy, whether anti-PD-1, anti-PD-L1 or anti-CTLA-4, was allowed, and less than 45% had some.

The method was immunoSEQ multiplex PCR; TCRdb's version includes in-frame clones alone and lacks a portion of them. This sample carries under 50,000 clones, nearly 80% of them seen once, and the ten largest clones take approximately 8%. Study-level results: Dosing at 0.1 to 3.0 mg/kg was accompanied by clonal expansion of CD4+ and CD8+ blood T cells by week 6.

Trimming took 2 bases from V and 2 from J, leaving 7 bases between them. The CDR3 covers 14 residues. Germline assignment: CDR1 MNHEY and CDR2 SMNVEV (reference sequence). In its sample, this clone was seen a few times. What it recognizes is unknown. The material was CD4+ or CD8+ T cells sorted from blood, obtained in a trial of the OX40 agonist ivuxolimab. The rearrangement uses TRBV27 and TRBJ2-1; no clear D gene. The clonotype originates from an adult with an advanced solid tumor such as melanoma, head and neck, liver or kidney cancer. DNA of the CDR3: TGTGCCAGCAGTTTACACTCCCCCTACAATGAGCAGTTCTTC. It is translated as CASSLHSPYNEQFF.